Listed here are 29 T cell receptor beta chains from one sample, sequenced in a study of shared clonotypes between healthy human individuals. Repertoires were generated with immunoSEQ multiplex PCR, while TCRdb's copy carries only in-frame clones and drops some. The sample gives 150,000 to 200,000 clones, around 63% of which show up once; about 9.4% is in the top ten. The sample consisted of memory CD4+ T cells sorted from blood. Regarding subset: CD45RA-negative fraction. The receptors were sampled from a young man in good health.

V is TRBV4-2 and J is TRBJ2-1; 8 nucleotides align to TRBD1. CDR1 is LGHNA and CDR2 is YNFKEQ in the germline V gene. Trimming took 4 bases from V and 7 from J; bases not matched to a gene: 3. The CDR3 extends over 13 amino acids. The chain's CDR3 is CASSRDRTNEQFF. Here the CDR3 DNA reads TGTGCCAGCAGCCGGGACAGGACGAATGAGCAGTTCTTC.

This chain connects TRBV5-1 to TRBJ1-1; D gene unclear. This CDR3 spans 14 amino acids. V was pared by 0 bases and J by 0 bases, with 6 bases between. In germline, CDR1 is SGHRS, CDR2 YFSETQ. For the CDR3, the DNA is TGCGCCAGCAGCTTGGAGGGTGTGAACACTGAAGCTTTCTTT. Amino acid sequence: CASSLEGVNTEAFF.

CDR3 sequence (DNA): TGCGCCAGCAGCTCACGGGCAGGGTCCACCGGGGAGCTGTTTTTT. Translation gives CASSSRAGSTGELFF. This chain connects TRBV5-1 to TRBJ2-2, with a possible D match to TRBD1 (5 bases). CDR1 and CDR2 (germline): SGHRS, YFSETQ. This CDR3 comprises 15 residues. V was cut by 3 bases and J by 4 bases, with 13 bases left in between.

V gene TRBV27 combines with J gene TRBJ1-2; no clear D. This CDR3 has 15 amino acids. Germline-derived CDR1 and CDR2 are MNHEY and SMNVEV (reference sequence). Trimming took off 5 bases at V and 2 bases at J, with 15 bases between the two ends. CDR3 region: CASSPRRTGNYGYTF. CDR3 bases: TGTGCCAGCAGTCCTCGAAGGACGGGAAACTATGGCTACACCTTC.

The genes are TRBV2 and TRBJ2-1, with TRBD2 matching over 7 bases. CDR1 and CDR2 (germline): SNHLY, FYNNEI. Losses at the gene ends were 3 bases for V and 8 bases for J; bases not matched to a gene: 1. This CDR3 comprises 12 residues. CDR3 residues: CASSETSHEQFF. As DNA, the CDR3 is TGTGCCAGCAGTGAGACTAGCCATGAGCAGTTCTTC. The full variable domain, its missing parts supplied by reference TRBV2 and TRBJ2-1, is EPEVTQTPSHQVTQMGQEVILRCVPISNHLYFYWYRQILGQKVEFLVSFYNNEISEKSEIFDDQFSVERPDGSNFTLKIRSTKLEDSAMYFCASSETSHEQFFGPGTRLTVL.

The gene calls are TRBV6-1 and TRBJ2-2; D call uncertain. This CDR3 comprises 12 residues. V shed 6 bases and J shed 8 bases, with 10 bases lying between them. The germline CDR1 and CDR2 sequences are MNHNS and SASEGT. CDR3 residues: CASRTPAGELFF. The CDR3 DNA reads TGTGCCAGCAGGACTCCAGCGGGGGAGCTGTTTTTT.

This sequence joins TRBV5-6 and TRBJ2-7; 9 positions agree with TRBD2. Germline V gives CDR1 SGHDT, CDR2 YYEEEE. This CDR3 is built from 14 residues. V shed 10 bases, J shed 3 bases, and the junction held 11 bases outside the gene matches. CDR3 amino acids: CASRGSSGDYEQYF. CDR3 nucleotide sequence: TGTGCCTCCCGAGGGTCTAGCGGGGACTACGAGCAGTACTTC. Together with reference TRBV5-6 and TRBJ2-7, the CDR3 gives the full variable domain: DAGVTQSPTHLIKTRGQQVTLRCSPKSGHDTVSWYQQALGQGPQFIFQYYEEEERQRGNFPDRFSGHQFPNYSSELNVNALLLGDSALYLCASRGSSGDYEQYFGPGTRLTVT.

This clone was seen only a few times. The chain joins TRBV7-8 to TRBJ2-1, with TRBD2 matching 11 bases. The V segment lost 1 base and the J segment 4 bases; nucleotides outside the gene matches: 6. The CDR3 extends over 17 amino acids. Germline values: CDR1 SGHVS, CDR2 FQNEAQ. The CDR3 sequence: CASSLGVGTSGYNEQFF. In DNA form, the CDR3 reads TGTGCCAGCAGCTTAGGGGTTGGGACTAGCGGTTACAATGAGCAGTTCTTC.

V usage is TRBV6-4 and J usage is TRBJ2-2; no reliable D call. The CDR3 has 13 residues. Germline assignment: CDR1 MRHNA and CDR2 SNTAGT. Trimming pared 5 bases from V and 7 bases from J, leaving 11 bases between. Written as DNA, the CDR3 is TGTGCCAGCAGTCTCAAAGTAAACGGGGAGCTGTTTTTT. Amino acid sequence: CASSLKVNGELFF.

V and J are TRBV11-3 and TRBJ2-2; D possibly uses TRBD1 or TRBD2 (7 bases each). V was shortened by 5 bases and J by 4 bases, with 17 bases between the two germline ends. Germline V gene data show CDR1 as SGHNT and CDR2 as YENEEA. The CDR3 length is 16 residues. CDR3 nucleotides: TGTGCCAGCAGCATCACGTCCAGGGGGGGCACCGGGGAGCTGTTTTTT. Translating gives CASSITSRGGTGELFF.

This chain connects TRBV5-1 to TRBJ2-7; D gene ambiguous. The CDR3 runs to 15 residues. V was trimmed by 0 bases and J by 3 bases, leaving 13 bases between them. Germline values: CDR1 SGHRS, CDR2 YFSETQ. CDR3: CASSLDSFGLYEQYF. In DNA form, the CDR3 reads TGCGCCAGCAGCTTGGATTCTTTCGGGCTCTACGAGCAGTACTTC.

The CDR3 reads CASSADSGAYNEQFF. CDR3 nucleotides: TGTGCCAGCAGCGCCGACAGTGGCGCCTACAATGAGCAGTTCTTC. The chain couples TRBV9 to TRBJ2-1; possibly TRBD1 for D (5 bases). Trimming shortened V by 3 bases and J by 2 bases, and 12 bases separated the two germline ends. This CDR3 is 15 amino acids long. The V gene's germline CDR1 is SGDLS and CDR2 YYNGEE.

The chain carries TRBV5-1 and TRBJ2-5, with 11 positions matching TRBD2. Looked up from germline, CDR1 is SGHRS and CDR2 is YFSETQ. V lost 4 bases, J lost 5 bases, and 16 bases stayed unmatched. This CDR3 comprises 18 residues. The CDR3 DNA is TGCGCCAGCAGCGAGATCACGACTAGCGGGATGGTAGTGGAGACCCAGTACTTC. This encodes CASSEITTSGMVVETQYF.

V is TRBV18 and J is TRBJ2-7; D may be TRBD2 (5 bases). Trimming took off 2 bases at V and 0 bases at J, with 14 bases between the two ends. The CDR3 runs 16 residues. From germline, CDR1 is KGHSH and CDR2 LQKENI. The CDR3 DNA reads TGTGCCAGCTCACCATATCAGAGCGGATTCTCCTACGAGCAGTACTTC. It specifies CASSPYQSGFSYEQYF.

There are a few counts of this clone. CDR3 region: CASSFKGLPYEQYF. CDR3 nucleotides: TGTGCCAGCAGTTTTAAGGGTCTCCCCTACGAGCAGTACTTC. The rearrangement uses TRBV28 and TRBJ2-7; D remains ambiguous. The CDR3 loop spans 14 amino acids. Looked up from germline, CDR1 is MDHEN and CDR2 is SYDVKM. V was shortened by 3 bases and J by 2 bases, with 11 bases between the two germline ends.

The rearrangement uses TRBV12-5 and TRBJ2-1, with 9 bases aligning to TRBD1. The CDR3 loop spans 17 amino acids. The germline V gene has CDR1 LGHNT and CDR2 FRNRAP. V lost 6 bases and J lost 4; bases outside the gene matches: 13. The CDR3, as DNA: TGTGCTAGTGGCCGACACCCGGGACAGGGTTTATACAATGAGCAGTTCTTC. As protein: CASGRHPGQGLYNEQFF.

This clone was recorded once. This sequence joins TRBV9 and TRBJ2-5; D gene ambiguous. CDR1 and CDR2 (germline): SGDLS, YYNGEE. The CDR3 runs to 14 residues. The V gene lost 1 base and the J gene lost 3 bases, with 10 bases spanning the gap. The CDR3 region is CASSVRSTEETQYF. The CDR3 bases are TGTGCCAGCAGCGTACGGAGTACCGAAGAGACCCAGTACTTC.

The CDR3, as DNA: TGCGCCAGCAGCGCGCAGGAGATGAACACTGAAGCTTTCTTT. Translated, it gives CASSAQEMNTEAFF. V and J are TRBV5-1 and TRBJ1-1; no definite D call. Germline V lookup: CDR1 SGHRS, CDR2 YFSETQ. The CDR3 has 14 amino acids. V was shortened by 4 bases and J by 0 bases, with 10 bases between the two germline ends.

The J gene is TRBJ2-2, the V gene TRBV7-2; TRBD1 or TRBD2 may be the D gene (5 bases each). CDR3 length equals 16 residues. The V gene's germline CDR1 is SGHTA and CDR2 FQGNSA. V lost 5 bases and J 2 bases, leaving 15 bases between the germline ends. The CDR3 spells CASSASGTSNTGELFF. CDR3 in DNA: TGTGCCAGCAGCGCCTCCGGGACGTCCAACACCGGGGAGCTGTTTTTT.

This chain joins TRBV6-4 and TRBJ2-2; D might be TRBD2 (5 bases). CDR1 is MRHNA and CDR2 is SNTAGT in the germline V gene. Trimming took 7 bases from V and 1 from J, leaving 10 bases between them. CDR3 length: 14 residues. CDR3 in amino acids: CASKESGNTGELFF. In DNA, the CDR3 is TGTGCCAGCAAGGAAAGCGGGAACACCGGGGAGCTGTTTTTT.

V gene TRBV6-1 combines with J gene TRBJ2-1; D remains unclear. This CDR3 has 15 residues. CDR1 and CDR2 (germline): MNHNS, SASEGT. The V end lost 6 bases, the J end lost 5 bases, and 17 bases lay between the germline ends. CDR3 amino acids: CASRAAGVKDNEQFF. CDR3 nucleotide sequence: TGTGCCAGCAGGGCCGCCGGTGTCAAGGACAATGAGCAGTTCTTC.

In its sample, this clone was seen a few times. The chain is built from TRBV29-1 and TRBJ1-2; D not certain. Germline V gives CDR1 SQVTM, CDR2 ANQGSEA. The germline V and J ends were trimmed by 4 bases and 6 bases, with 9 bases remaining between them. The CDR3 runs to 11 residues. In DNA, the CDR3 is TGCAGCGTTGCTGACGGTGATGGCTACACCTTC. Protein sequence: CSVADGDGYTF. Full variable domain (rest looked up from reference TRBV29-1 and TRBJ1-2): SAVISQKPSRDICQRGTSLTIQCQVDSQVTMMFWYRQQPGQSLTLIATANQGSEATYESGFVIDKFPISRPNLTFSTLTVSNMSPEDSSIYLCSVADGDGYTFGSGTRLTVV.

This sequence joins TRBV7-2 and TRBJ1-3, with D uncertain. The length of the CDR3 is 15 residues. The V end was cut by 5 bases, the J end by 0 bases, with 11 bases between. Germline CDR1 reads SGHTA; CDR2 reads FQGNSA. The CDR3 nucleotides read TGTGCCAGCAGCCGCTCGGGCACCTCTGGAAACACCATATATTTT. This gives the protein CASSRSGTSGNTIYF.

The chain carries TRBV5-5 and TRBJ2-3, with unresolved D. This CDR3 contains 15 residues. Deletions cut 2 bases from V and 2 bases from J, with 12 bases between. Germline V gene data show CDR1 as SGHKS and CDR2 as YYEKEE (reference sequence). The CDR3 is CASSFSGTYTDTQYF. The CDR3 coding sequence is TGTGCCAGCAGCTTCTCTGGCACCTACACAGATACGCAGTATTTT.

The V call is TRBV9, the J call TRBJ2-1; 11 bases are shared with TRBD2. V shed 0 bases and J 5 bases; nucleotides not matched to a gene: 4. Per the germline V gene, CDR1 is SGDLS and CDR2 is YYNGEE. The CDR3 is 16 amino acids. The CDR3 DNA is TGTGCCAGCAGCGTAGGTCCGACTAGCGGGAACAATGAGCAGTTCTTC. Protein product: CASSVGPTSGNNEQFF.

The gene calls are TRBV7-8 and TRBJ1-5; TRBD1 is a possible D gene (5 bases). Trimming stripped 1 base from V and 4 bases from J, with 14 bases between. The germline CDR1 and CDR2 sequences are SGHVS and FQNEAQ. The CDR3 totals 16 residues. CDR3 coding DNA: TGTGCCAGCAGCTTAGGCGGGGGTCGAAGAAATCAGCCCCAGCATTTT. It codes for CASSLGGGRRNQPQHF.

The chain employs TRBV19 and TRBJ2-7; tentative D call: TRBD1 (6 bases). This CDR3 is 18 amino acids long. The germline V gene encodes CDR1 LNHDA and CDR2 SQIVND (reference sequence). The germline V and J ends were trimmed by 4 bases and 4 bases, with 26 bases remaining between them. CDR3 nucleotide sequence: TGTGCCAGTAGTAAAATCCACAGGACAGTCGCAGAGACGTACGAGCAGTACTTC. Protein: CASSKIHRTVAETYEQYF.

This clone was detected ten times or more. The chain has TRBV5-6 and TRBJ1-5; D might be TRBD1 (5 bases). CDR3 length: 17 residues. Deletions cut 3 bases from V and 7 bases from J, with 23 bases between. CDR1 is SGHDT and CDR2 is YYEEEE in the germline V gene. The CDR3, as DNA: TGTGCCAGCAGCTCTATACTTGAGGGGCGAGAGAACCAGCCCCAGCATTTT. It codes for CASSSILEGRENQPQHF.

The chain links TRBV10-3 to TRBJ2-7; 10 bases are a match to TRBD1. The junction had 8 bases not matched to a gene; V was cut back by 3 bases and J by 0 bases. CDR1 is ENHRY and CDR2 is SYGVKD in the germline V gene. The CDR3 extends over 17 amino acids. The CDR3 is CAISDFVGTGVSYEQYF. The CDR3 DNA sequence: TGTGCCATCAGTGATTTTGTCGGGACAGGGGTCTCCTACGAGCAGTACTTC.